One and the same sample provided the 30 T cell receptor beta chains below, sequenced in a study of radiation and T cells in renal cell carcinoma. Time point denoted: baseline pretreatment blood. The sample's treatment: 15 Gy SBRT to primary tumor, nephrectomy 4 weeks later. Generated by immunoSEQ multiplex PCR, the TCRdb table keeps only in-frame clones and is missing some. In the table there are 120,000 to 150,000 clones, approximately 87% of which are singletons. Sequencing was performed on blood, taken from a patient whose treatment included radiotherapy and nephrectomy. Receptors originate from a woman aged 50 to 60 with renal cell carcinoma.

The rearrangement uses TRBV2 and TRBJ1-5; a possible D gene is TRBD1 (6 bases). V was clipped by 7 bases and J by 6 bases, with 19 bases between them. The CDR3 sequence is 15 residues long. From germline, CDR1 is SNHLY and CDR2 FYNNEI. CDR3 sequence (DNA): TGTGCCAGCACCCCCGATGGAGGGGGAAGTCAGCCCCAGCATTTT. Translation: CASTPDGGGSQPQHF. The entire variable domain, with the rest obtained from reference TRBV2 and TRBJ1-5, is as follows: EPEVTQTPSHQVTQMGQEVILRCVPISNHLYFYWYRQILGQKVEFLVSFYNNEISEKSEIFDDQFSVERPDGSNFTLKIRSTKLEDSAMYFCASTPDGGGSQPQHFGDGTRLSIL.

Concerning this clone: Other DNA sequences in the sample encode the same CDR3. This rearrangement joins TRBV5-4 to TRBJ1-3; no clear D gene. Germline loops: CDR1 SGHNT, CDR2 YYREEE (reference sequence). The CDR3 is 13 residues long. Trimming removed 1 base from V and 0 bases from J, with 2 bases in between. CDR3 protein: CASSLPSGNTIYF. CDR3 sequence (DNA): TGTGCCAGCAGCTTGCCCTCTGGAAACACCATATATTTT.

The chain uses TRBV5-4 and TRBJ1-2, with D unclear. Deletions cut 1 base from V and 2 bases from J, with 6 bases between. This CDR3 is 13 amino acids long. Per germline, CDR1 SGHNT and CDR2 YYREEE (reference sequence). CDR3 sequence (DNA): TGTGCCAGCAGCTTGAGTCAGAACTATGGCTACACCTTC. Residues: CASSLSQNYGYTF.

Comment on this clone: Other DNA sequences in the sample encode the same CDR3. The chain recombines TRBV29-1 with TRBJ1-4; D uncertain. With 7 bases removed from V and 3 bases from J, the gap between germline ends came to 6 bases. The CDR3 totals 11 residues. Germline CDR1 is SQVTM and CDR2 is ANQGSEA. This chain's CDR3 is CSGGANEKLFF. CDR3 DNA sequence: TGCAGCGGCGGAGCTAATGAAAAACTGTTTTTT.

As DNA, the CDR3 is TGTGCCAGCAGCACCGGGACTTACCAAGAGACCCAGTACTTC. Translated: CASSTGTYQETQYF. The V and J genes are TRBV5-4 and TRBJ2-5, with D possibly being TRBD2 (6 bases). CDR3 size: 14 residues. Trimming removed 4 bases at V and 0 bases at J, with 10 bases between. Germline CDR1 is SGHNT and CDR2 is YYREEE (reference sequence).

DNA for the CDR3: TGTGCCAGTAGTATAGTTGGGGAAAGGGGGCGCCGGGTGAACACTGAAGCTTTCTTT. It translates to CASSIVGERGRRVNTEAFF. The genes are TRBV19 and TRBJ1-1, with 7 bases identical to TRBD1. CDR1 is LNHDA, CDR2 SQIVND, per germline (reference sequence). V lost 1 base, J lost 0 bases, and 14 bases stayed unmatched. The CDR3 runs to 19 residues.

This clone has more than one count but fewer than ten. The chain joins TRBV29-1 to TRBJ2-7, with D possibly called TRBD1 or TRBD2 (5 bases each). Trimming pared 3 bases from V and 10 bases from J, leaving 13 bases between. CDR1 SQVTM and CDR2 ANQGSEA come from the germline V gene. The CDR3 consists of 11 residues. DNA for the CDR3: TGCAGCGTTGATTCGGGACCACTCCAGTACTTC. Residues: CSVDSGPLQYF.

The chain uses TRBV10-3 and TRBJ2-7; D might be TRBD1 (5 bases). Deletions cut 4 bases from V and 3 bases from J, with 10 bases between. CDR3 length: 13 residues. Germline V gives CDR1 ENHRY, CDR2 SYGVKD. As DNA, the CDR3 is TGTGCCATCAGTGGGCAGGGCATCTACGAGCAGTACTTC. Its protein is CAISGQGIYEQYF.

This chain joins TRBV2 and TRBJ1-5; TRBD1 might be the D (5 bases). The germline V and J ends were trimmed by 2 bases and 2 bases, with 13 bases remaining between them. Germline CDR1 and CDR2: SNHLY and FYNNEI. The CDR3 contains 16 residues. The CDR3 reads CASSELGRAGNQPQHF. The CDR3 nucleotides read TGTGCCAGCAGTGAATTGGGCAGGGCGGGCAATCAGCCCCAGCATTTT.

The chain carries TRBV6-5 and TRBJ1-2, with 7 bases matching TRBD1. This CDR3 is built from 13 residues. Losses at the gene ends were 6 bases for V and 7 bases for J; bases not matched to a gene: 8. Per the germline V gene, CDR1 is MNHEY and CDR2 is SVGAGI. CDR3 in DNA: TGTGCCAGCAGCTTGACAGGGTCGAGTGGCTACACCTTC. Its translation: CASSLTGSSGYTF.

V is TRBV6-5 and J is TRBJ2-2; no clear D. The length of the CDR3 is 12 residues. Germline CDR1 reads MNHEY; CDR2 reads SVGAGI. V was trimmed by 6 bases and J by 6 bases, leaving 8 bases between them. CDR3 in amino acids: CASSRTAGELFF. The CDR3 DNA is TGTGCCAGCAGCCGAACGGCCGGGGAGCTGTTTTTT.

The rearrangement joins TRBV6-5 to TRBJ2-7, with D hard to call. With 10 bases removed from V and 4 bases from J, the gap between germline ends came to 11 bases. The CDR3 length is 11 residues. CDR1 and CDR2 from the germline V gene are MNHEY and SVGAGI. CDR3 protein: CATKELYEQYF. The CDR3, as DNA: TGTGCCACTAAAGAGTTGTACGAGCAGTACTTC.

This chain connects TRBV7-9 to TRBJ2-7, with no clear D. The V and J ends lost 2 bases and 5 bases respectively, with 7 bases between them. The CDR3 extends over 12 amino acids. Germline V gene data show CDR1 as SEHNR and CDR2 as FQNEAQ (reference sequence). The chain's CDR3 is CASSLLWDEQYF. The CDR3 DNA reads TGTGCCAGCAGCTTATTATGGGACGAGCAGTACTTC.

The V call is TRBV7-2, the J call TRBJ1-5, with D perhaps TRBD1 (5 bases). Germline values: CDR1 SGHTA, CDR2 FQGNSA. The V gene lost 5 bases and the J gene lost 0 bases, with 11 bases spanning the gap. This CDR3 spans 15 amino acids. CDR3 loop: CASSPTVYSNQPQHF. The CDR3 region has the DNA TGTGCCAGCAGCCCGACAGTCTATAGCAATCAGCCCCAGCATTTT.

The V and J genes are TRBV27 and TRBJ2-7; 9 positions agree with TRBD1. The germline V gene encodes CDR1 MNHEY and CDR2 SMNVEV (reference sequence). The CDR3 totals 13 residues. Trimming took 6 bases from V and 6 from J; bases not matched to a gene: 6. CDR3 protein: CASRGQGGSEQYF. The CDR3 nucleotides read TGTGCCAGCAGGGGACAGGGTGGTTCCGAGCAGTACTTC.

The chain joins TRBV18 to TRBJ2-7; the D is unclear. CDR1 and CDR2 from the germline V gene are KGHSH and LQKENI. This CDR3 is built from 12 residues. V dropped 0 bases and J dropped 5 bases, with 5 bases sitting between them. The CDR3 DNA is TGTGCCAGCTCACCACCTGGAAACGAGCAGTACTTC. Protein product: CASSPPGNEQYF.

This chain joins TRBV11-3 and TRBJ2-3, with D possibly matching TRBD2 (5 bases). The CDR3 totals 15 residues. Trimming took off 5 bases at V and 0 bases at J, with 12 bases between the two ends. In germline, CDR1 is SGHNT, CDR2 YENEEA. As DNA, the CDR3 is TGTGCCAGCAGCACACGGGGTGGGAGCACAGATACGCAGTATTTT. Translation gives CASSTRGGSTDTQYF.

This clone was seen a handful of times. The chain has TRBV4-3 and TRBJ1-2; D gene uncertain. Germline V CDR1 and CDR2: LGHNA, YSLEER. The CDR3 spans 14 residues. V shed 1 base and J shed 7 bases, with 13 bases lying between them. Here the CDR3 reads CASSQATGYGGYTF. The CDR3 bases are TGCGCCAGCAGCCAAGCAACGGGATATGGTGGCTACACCTTC.

The genes are TRBV5-1 and TRBJ2-1; the match to TRBD2 covers 7 bases. The junction had 6 bases not matched to a gene; V was cut back by 3 bases and J by 6 bases. The CDR3 length is 14 residues. Germline lookup yields CDR1 SGHRS and CDR2 YFSETQ. The CDR3 bases are TGCGCCAGCAGCTCGGGGGGATTCGGCAATGAGCAGTTCTTC. This sequence encodes CASSSGGFGNEQFF.

The table lists this clone with a few counts. The chain recombines TRBV9 with TRBJ2-5; tentative D call: TRBD2 (5 bases). The CDR3 is 14 residues long. V was cut by 3 bases and J by 2 bases, with 11 bases left in between. The germline V gene has CDR1 SGDLS and CDR2 YYNGEE. The CDR3 DNA sequence: TGTGCCAGCAGCGGAGGAGGTGGGCAAGAGACCCAGTACTTC. Its translation is CASSGGGGQETQYF.

The gene calls are TRBV6-6 and TRBJ2-7, with a possible D match to TRBD2 (7 bases). This CDR3 contains 15 residues. Trimming took 7 bases from V and 0 from J, leaving 16 bases between them. Germline CDR1 is MNHNY and CDR2 is SVGAGI (reference sequence). The CDR3 DNA reads TGTGCCAGCACCCGGGGGCGGGGGAACTCCTACGAGCAGTACTTC. Its protein is CASTRGRGNSYEQYF.

J is TRBJ1-2 and V is TRBV25-1, with 8 bases fitting TRBD1. Germline CDR1 MGHDK, CDR2 SYGVNS. V trimming: 6 bases; J trimming: 3 bases; junction bases outside the gene matches: 3. CDR3 length equals 13 residues. DNA of the CDR3: TGTGCCAGCAGGAAGGGACAGGACTATGGCTACACCTTC. Protein product: CASRKGQDYGYTF.

This clone was detected a few times. J is TRBJ2-7 and V is TRBV11-2; D perhaps matches TRBD1 (5 bases). The V gene's germline CDR1 is SGHAT and CDR2 FQNNGV. CDR3 length: 14 residues. Trimming shortened V by 3 bases and J by 2 bases, and 11 bases separated the two germline ends. CDR3 region: CASSLRTLAYEQYF. CDR3 sequence (DNA): TGTGCCAGCAGCTTGAGGACACTTGCCTACGAGCAGTACTTC.

The chain is built from TRBV7-8 and TRBJ1-6; D ambiguous. V was clipped by 0 bases and J by 10 bases, with 22 bases between them. Per germline, CDR1 SGHVS and CDR2 FQNEAQ. The CDR3 is 18 amino acids. CDR3 coding DNA: TGTGCCAGCAGCTTAGCTGCGGAGAGAAGTGGAACTCGGTCACCCCTCCACTTT. This translates into CASSLAAERSGTRSPLHF.

This chain links TRBV10-3 with TRBJ1-5, with D possibly TRBD1 on 6 matching bases. Germline values: CDR1 ENHRY, CDR2 SYGVKD. V lost 5 bases and J 1 base, leaving 9 bases between the germline ends. CDR3 length: 14 amino acids. The CDR3 sequence is CAISQGGSNQPQHF. The CDR3 nucleotides read TGTGCCATCAGTCAAGGGGGGAGCAATCAGCCCCAGCATTTT.

The genes are TRBV5-6 and TRBJ2-4, with TRBD1 identical over 9 bases. The ends lost 2 bases at V and 7 bases at J; junction bases unmatched: 1. CDR3 length: 13 residues. The germline CDR1 and CDR2 sequences are SGHDT and YYEEEE. CDR3 amino acids: CASSLGTGNIQYF. The DNA for the CDR3 is TGTGCCAGCAGCTTAGGGACAGGGAACATTCAGTACTTC.

This clone was observed once. V and J are TRBV25-1 and TRBJ1-1; D is unresolved. The CDR3 is made up of 14 amino acids. Germline V gene sequence: CDR1 MGHDK, CDR2 SYGVNS. The ends were cut back, 3 bases at V and 11 bases at J, with 19 bases in the middle. The chain's CDR3 is CASSEDPRGGRAFF. Written as DNA, the CDR3 is TGTGCCAGCAGTGAGGATCCCCGCGGCGGGAGGGCTTTCTTT.

The chain links TRBV6-1 to TRBJ1-5, with D maybe TRBD1 (5 bases). Germline-derived CDR1 and CDR2 are MNHNS and SASEGT. The CDR3 is 15 amino acids. V gave up 10 bases and J gave up 2 bases, with 18 bases separating them. This CDR3 is CATRDGGWGNQPQHF. CDR3 sequence (DNA): TGTGCCACCCGGGACGGAGGTTGGGGCAATCAGCCCCAGCATTTT.

This chain uses TRBV9 with TRBJ2-1; TRBD1 is a possible D gene (7 bases). CDR3 length equals 15 residues. V was pared by 2 bases and J by 7 bases, with 16 bases between. Looked up from germline, CDR1 is SGDLS and CDR2 is YYNGEE. The CDR3: CASSVGRGETNEQFF. As DNA, the CDR3 is TGTGCCAGCAGCGTGGGCAGGGGGGAGACAAATGAGCAGTTCTTC.

The DNA for the CDR3 is TGTGCCAGCGGACTAGCGGGAGTAGGTGAGCAGTTCTTC. Translated, it gives CASGLAGVGEQFF. This rearrangement joins TRBV7-2 to TRBJ2-1; TRBD2 aligns across 13 bases. The V and J ends lost 8 bases and 9 bases, in that order; junction bases with no gene match: 4. CDR1 and CDR2 from the germline V gene are SGHTA and FQGNSA. The CDR3 consists of 13 residues. The full variable domain, completed using reference TRBV7-2 and TRBJ2-1, is GAGVSQSPSNKVTEKGKDVELRCDPISGHTALYWYRQSLGQGLEFLIYFQGNSAPDKSGLPSDRFSAERTGGSVSTLTIQRTQQEDSAVYLCASGLAGVGEQFFGPGTRLTVL.